These 19 T cell receptor beta chains came from one sample sequenced in a study of vaccination and CD4 T cells after COVID-19. No antigen is known for these receptors. Researchers used the Oncomine TCR Beta short-read assay to sequence DNA from cultured CD4+ T cells. TCRdb re-called the PCR reads with MiXCR, one entry per CDR3 protein. Among about 13,000 distinct CDR3 sequences listed, 27% were seen once. The treatment here: roughly 10-day PBMC culture with coronavirus spike peptide pools or control peptides (ViraFEST assay). The input for sequencing was CD4+ T cells from blood, cultured in vitro, taken before SARS-CoV-2 vaccination. Source of these receptors: a human donor who received a COVID-19 vaccine.

This clonotype was counted only a few times. This chain connects TRBV20-1 to TRBJ2-1, with 11 bases fitting TRBD2. The J segment lost 5 bases and the V segment lost 4 bases, leaving 7 bases of the junction unmatched. The CDR3 covers 15 residues. CDR1 DFQATT and CDR2 SNEGSKA come from the germline V gene (reference sequence). Here the CDR3 reads CSANPLAGGNNEQFF. The CDR3 DNA sequence: TGCAGTGCTAACCCTCTAGCGGGGGGCAACAATGAGCAGTTCTTC.

The rearrangement links TRBV4-1 to TRBJ1-2, with D uncertain. There are 15 residues in the CDR3. With 2 bases removed from V and 7 bases from J, the gap between germline ends came to 17 bases. Germline loops: CDR1 MGHRA, CDR2 YSYEKL. The CDR3 sequence: CASSQSRDFTSGYTF. CDR3 coding DNA: TGCGCCAGCAGCCAATCTAGAGATTTTACCTCTGGCTACACCTTC.

J is TRBJ2-2 and V is TRBV29-1, with D perhaps TRBD1 (6 bases). CDR1 SQVTM and CDR2 ANQGSEA come from the germline V gene. V was cut by 5 bases and J by 7 bases, with 14 bases left in between. The CDR3 contains 13 residues. The DNA for the CDR3 is TGCAGCGTTTCCGGGACAATCGTCGGGGAGCTGTTTTTT. Translation: CSVSGTIVGELFF.

CDR3: CATRGLTEGETQYF. The CDR3 nucleotides are TGTGCTACGAGGGGACTCACTGAGGGAGAGACCCAGTACTTC. The chain is built from TRBV6-1 and TRBJ2-5; D is possibly TRBD2 (6 bases). Germline lookup yields CDR1 MNHNS and CDR2 SASEGT. The length of the CDR3 is 14 residues.

The V gene is TRBV4-1, the J gene TRBJ1-3, with TRBD1 identical over 9 bases. The CDR3 runs to 16 residues. In germline, CDR1 is MGHRA, CDR2 YSYEKL. The ends lost 3 bases at V and 4 bases at J; junction bases unmatched: 7. The CDR3 is CASSHLYRGLGNTIYF. CDR3 coding DNA: TGCGCCAGCAGCCACTTGTACAGGGGGCTAGGAAACACCATATATTTT.

This clonotype has a handful of counts. This chain uses TRBV20-1 with TRBJ2-5; 7 bases line up with TRBD1. Germline CDR1 and CDR2: DFQATT and SNEGSKA (reference sequence). The CDR3 is made up of 15 amino acids. Trimming took 0 bases from V and 2 from J; bases not matched to a gene: 6. The CDR3 DNA sequence: TGCAGTGCTAGAGATTCAGGGGGATCGCAAGAGACCCAGTACTTC. Translation: CSARDSGGSQETQYF.

The V gene is TRBV6-1, the J gene TRBJ2-5; 10 nucleotides agree with TRBD2. CDR1 and CDR2 from the germline V gene are MNHNS and SASEGT. The CDR3 extends over 16 amino acids. V lost 4 bases, J lost 5 bases, and 10 bases stayed unmatched. CDR3 residues: CASSVLSGGSRETQYF. Written as DNA, the CDR3 is TGTGCCAGCAGTGTCCTTAGCGGGGGGTCCCGGGAGACCCAGTACTTC.

J is TRBJ2-1 and V is TRBV24-1, with 10 bases that match TRBD1. Trimming cost V 4 bases and J 8 bases; bases outside gene matches: 7. There are 15 residues in the CDR3. Per germline, CDR1 KGHDR and CDR2 SFDVKD. In DNA, the CDR3 is TGTGCCACCAGTGAACCGGGACAGGGGTTACATGAGCAGTTCTTC. Translating it yields CATSEPGQGLHEQFF.

The chain carries TRBV5-1 and TRBJ1-2; TRBD1 matches 7 bases. V was pared by 0 bases and J by 5 bases, with 4 bases of the junction left unmatched. The germline V gene has CDR1 SGHRS and CDR2 YFSETQ. The CDR3 contains 14 residues. The CDR3: CASSLGTGSYGYTF. DNA for the CDR3: TGCGCCAGCAGCTTGGGGACAGGATCGTATGGCTACACCTTC.

This clonotype was seen only a few times. The rearrangement uses TRBV20-1 and TRBJ2-7; tentative D call: TRBD1 (6 bases). CDR1 and CDR2 from the germline V gene are DFQATT and SNEGSKA (reference sequence). This CDR3 is built from 18 residues. V lost 1 base, J lost 1 base, and 23 bases lay in between. CDR3 in amino acids: CSARAAPTGFGGSYEQYF. The CDR3 nucleotides read TGCAGTGCTAGAGCTGCCCCGACAGGCTTCGGTGGGTCCTACGAGCAGTACTTC.

The chain joins TRBV6-2 or TRBV6-3 to TRBJ1-1, with 8 bases identical to TRBD1. Germline trimming cut 2 bases from V and 4 bases from J; bases unmatched to any gene: 3. CDR1 MNHEY and CDR2 SVGEGT come from the germline V gene. This CDR3 has 14 residues. The CDR3 sequence: CASSYTTGVTEAFF. The CDR3 region has the DNA TGTGCCAGCAGTTACACGACAGGGGTCACTGAAGCTTTCTTT.

The chain couples TRBV7-2 to TRBJ2-5; the match to TRBD2 covers 9 bases. J lost 5 bases, V lost 1 base, and 8 bases had no gene match. Germline values: CDR1 SGHTA, CDR2 FQGNSA. This CDR3 is built from 16 residues. The CDR3 here is CASSLDRAGGFETQYF. Written as DNA, the CDR3 is TGTGCCAGCAGCTTAGACCGTGCGGGGGGGTTCGAGACCCAGTACTTC.

This clonotype has only one observation. This chain links TRBV2 with TRBJ1-1, with no clear D. The V gene's germline CDR1 is SNHLY and CDR2 FYNNEI. The CDR3 length is 12 residues. Trimming left V 6 bases short and J 3 bases short, with 8 bases between. For the CDR3, the DNA is TGTGCCAGCAGCTTAGATTACACTGAAGCTTTCTTT. Its protein product is CASSLDYTEAFF.

This clonotype was observed a few times. This chain joins TRBV4-1 and TRBJ2-5; D unclear. V was pared by 1 base and J by 2 bases, with 5 bases between. The CDR3 runs 13 residues. The germline CDR1 and CDR2 sequences are MGHRA and YSYEKL. CDR3 bases: TGCGCCAGCAGCCAAGTTGGGCAAGAGACCCAGTACTTC. Translated: CASSQVGQETQYF.

This clonotype has a handful of counts. V gene TRBV19 combines with J gene TRBJ2-7; perhaps TRBD1 as D (8 bases). The CDR3 spans 16 residues. In germline, CDR1 is LNHDA, CDR2 SQIVND (reference sequence). Trimming pared 0 bases from V and 6 bases from J, leaving 18 bases between. The chain's CDR3 is CASSIEGGTGLGEQYF. CDR3 bases: TGTGCCAGTAGTATAGAAGGCGGGACAGGACTAGGCGAGCAGTACTTC.

This chain links TRBV29-1 with TRBJ1-3, with D unclear. The CDR3 runs 11 residues. Trimming shortened V by 4 bases and J by 4 bases, and 5 bases separated the two germline ends. Germline V gene data show CDR1 as SQVTM and CDR2 as ANQGSEA. The CDR3: CSVVQGNTIYF. The DNA of the CDR3 is TGCAGCGTTGTACAGGGAAACACCATATATTTT.

This chain connects TRBV6-5 to TRBJ1-2; TRBD1 matches at 7 bases. CDR1 and CDR2 (germline): MNHEY, SVGAGI. The CDR3 is made up of 15 amino acids. Unmatched junction bases numbered 6, after V lost 3 bases and J lost 2 bases. The CDR3 DNA reads as TGTGCCAGCAGTTATTCGGGGACAGAGAACTATGGCTACACCTTC. It yields the protein CASSYSGTENYGYTF.

This clonotype was found a few times. The chain employs TRBV7-2 and TRBJ1-1, with TRBD1 identical over 9 bases. CDR1 SGHTA and CDR2 FQGNSA come from the germline V gene. V was pared by 3 bases and J by 9 bases, with 2 bases of the junction left unmatched. The CDR3 sequence is 12 residues long. The DNA for the CDR3 is TGTGCCAGCAGCTTCGACAGGGGGAAAGCTTTCTTT. This sequence encodes CASSFDRGKAFF.

The CDR3 coding sequence is TGTGCCAGCAGTTATAACGACGGGGTTGAAAAACTGTTTTTT. Translation gives CASSYNDGVEKLFF. This rearrangement joins TRBV6-5 to TRBJ1-4; D remains ambiguous. The germline V and J ends were trimmed by 3 bases and 7 bases, with 12 bases remaining between them. Germline lookup yields CDR1 MNHEY and CDR2 SVGAGI. The CDR3 totals 14 residues.